This TCR beta chain was obtained from a study of blood T cell repertoires in COVID-19. About the research overall: Samples came from the United States, Italy and Spain, spanning acute and convalescent COVID-19. PBMCs, B-cell-depleted T cells, or T cells were the source of the cDNA or gDNA that made up the material.

Seattle participants joined during active infection and were tracked over time. The CDR3 is 17 residues long. V lost 3 bases, J lost 7 bases, and 13 bases stayed unmatched. Germline assignment: CDR1 ENHRY and CDR2 SYGVKD. Authors' methods: Using reference gene primer amplification, nucleated cell counts were estimated. The data were produced by immunoSEQ multiplex PCR, yet TCRdb's version contains in-frame clones alone and is incomplete. V and J calls and clone size are copied from that table; D and trimming were computed from the DNA. The data contain under 250,000 clones, about 84% of them seen just once; the ten biggest clones take up approximately 5.5%.

The receptor was derived from a woman older than 75 with COVID-19, enrolled during active disease. This chain uses TRBV10-3 with TRBJ1-4; TRBD1 aligns across 8 bases. The material sequenced was peripheral blood. CDR3 DNA: TGTGCCATCAGTGAACCGGGACAGGAGGGGTATGGTGAAAAACTGTTTTTT. Its protein is CAISEPGQEGYGEKLFF.